The source of this TCR beta chain is a study of siplizumab effects on memory and regulatory T cells. Sequencing of each sample assayed some 9.4 x 10^4 TCR templates. The method was immunoSEQ multiplex PCR; TCRdb's version includes in-frame clones alone and lacks a portion of them. The sample consists of under 95,000 clones, 94% of them appearing once. With respect to this clone: Its antigen is unidentified.

Germline V gene lookup returns CDR1 SGHNT and CDR2 YYREEE (reference sequence). This CDR3 region has 13 residues. Trimming cost V 2 bases and J 2 bases, with 7 bases left between them. Overall study findings and caveats: The majority of clones, roughly 75-96% of proliferating CD4+ or CD8+ clones, lacked an assignable naive or memory phenotype. Alloreactive sequences that could be traced to unstimulated CD4+ memory cells showed a significant reduction under siplizumab.

The chain carries TRBV5-4 and TRBJ1-2; D not certain. The sample consisted of non-Treg CD4+ T cells sorted from blood. This TCR derives from a human donor in good health. CDR3 residues: CASSFSGNYGYTF. As DNA, the CDR3 is TGTGCCAGCAGCTTCTCCGGGAACTATGGCTACACCTTC.